These 14 T cell receptor beta chains came from one sample sequenced in a study of blood T cells in healthy people across ages. Through a sample-barcoded 5' primer and a J-beta primer mix, a second PCR was run for roughly 7 to 12 cycles. MiXCR, run by TCRdb on the 5' RACE reads, gives a single entry per CDR3 protein. The sample lists around 850,000 distinct CDR3 sequences, about 36% occurring once. Specimen: blood. These TCRs come from a man aged 18 to 30 in good health.

This clonotype was counted many times. The genes are TRBV29-1 and TRBJ2-1; 10 bases line up with TRBD1. CDR1 is SQVTM, CDR2 ANQGSEA, per germline. The CDR3 has 15 amino acids. V lost 3 bases and J lost 4; bases outside the gene matches: 6. CDR3 region: CSVEADRGVYNEQFF. The CDR3 region has the DNA TGCAGCGTTGAGGCGGACAGGGGGGTGTACAATGAGCAGTTCTTC.

This clonotype was observed a few times. The gene calls are TRBV29-1 and TRBJ1-1; tentative D call: TRBD1 (6 bases). Germline loops: CDR1 SQVTM, CDR2 ANQGSEA. This CDR3 has 13 residues. Trimming took 5 bases from V and 0 from J, leaving 10 bases between them. CDR3 loop: CSVLGQMNTEAFF. The CDR3 DNA sequence: TGCAGCGTTTTGGGACAAATGAACACTGAAGCTTTCTTT.

The chain uses TRBV30 and TRBJ1-2; no clear D. Germline assignment: CDR1 GTSNPN and CDR2 SVGIG (reference sequence). The CDR3 totals 14 residues. V dropped 3 bases and J dropped 2 bases, with 13 bases sitting between them. The CDR3 DNA reads as TGTGCCTGGAGCAGATCCTTGACCAACTATGGCTACACCTTC. Protein product: CAWSRSLTNYGYTF. Drawing the rest from reference TRBV30 and TRBJ1-2, the complete variable domain is SQTIHQWPATLVQPVGSPLSLECTVEGTSNPNLYWYRQAAGRGLQLLFYSVGIGQISSEVPQNLSASRPQDRQFILSSKKLLLSDSGFYLCAWSRSLTNYGYTFGSGTRLTVV.

The rearrangement uses TRBV6-5 and TRBJ1-1, with 8 bases identical to TRBD1. Losses at the gene ends were 8 bases for V and 0 bases for J; bases not matched to a gene: 5. This CDR3 contains 14 residues. Germline loops: CDR1 MNHEY, CDR2 SVGAGI. CDR3: CASRTGPMNTEAFF. For the CDR3, the DNA is TGTGCCAGCCGGACAGGGCCTATGAACACTGAAGCTTTCTTT.

Details on this clonotype: The junction departs from germline at one end; a sequencing error may be responsible. CDR3 DNA sequence: TGTGCCACCTCGCCTGCTGTGGAGAACCAGTACTTC. This codes for CATSPAVENQYF. This chain connects TRBV10-3 to TRBJ2-5; no reliable D call. CDR3 size: 12 residues. Germline V gene lookup returns CDR1 ENHRY and CDR2 SYGVKD.

This clonotype was counted at least ten times. The chain uses TRBV28 and TRBJ2-1; D could derive from TRBD1 or TRBD2 (6 bases each). The CDR3 is 16 residues long. The V gene lost 3 bases and the J gene lost 6 bases, with 18 bases spanning the gap. In germline, CDR1 is MDHEN, CDR2 SYDVKM. Written as DNA, the CDR3 is TGTGCCAGCAGTTTGGCTGCCGGGGGCACGGGCAATGAGCAGTTCTTC. Translation gives CASSLAAGGTGNEQFF.

The chain recombines TRBV6-2 or TRBV6-3 with TRBJ2-1, with D hard to call. V lost 2 bases, J lost 10 bases, and 9 bases lay in between. This CDR3 is 12 amino acids long. Germline CDR1 reads MNHEY; CDR2 reads SVGEGT. In DNA, the CDR3 is TGTGCCAGCAGTTACGATTGGGCGGAGCAGTTCTTC. It is translated as CASSYDWAEQFF.

The CDR3 region has the DNA TGCGCCAGCAGCGAGGGTGCGAACACCGGGGAGCTGTTTTTT. It encodes CASSEGANTGELFF. The V gene is TRBV5-1, the J gene TRBJ2-2; possible D gene TRBD2, 5 bases. The CDR3 length is 14 residues. CDR1 is SGHRS, CDR2 YFSETQ, per germline. Trimming pared 4 bases from V and 0 bases from J, leaving 7 bases between.

V gene TRBV7-3 combines with J gene TRBJ1-1; perhaps TRBD1 as D (5 bases). This CDR3 has 14 residues. CDR1 is SGHTA, CDR2 FQGTGA, per germline. Trimming cost V 3 bases and J 5 bases, with 13 bases left between them. CDR3 bases: TGTGCCAGCAGCTTCCAGGGAATGGGGACTGAAGCTTTCTTT. Its protein is CASSFQGMGTEAFF.

About this clonotype: The junction departs from the called germline gene at one end, perhaps through a read error. The chain has TRBV4-2 and TRBJ2-3, with D maybe TRBD2 (5 bases). The germline CDR1 and CDR2 sequences are LGHNA and YNFKEQ. The CDR3 totals 17 residues. This CDR3 reads CASSQDIRLAGTDTQYF. CDR3 sequence (DNA): TGCGCCAGCAGCCAAGATATACGGCTAGCAGGCACAGATACGCAGTATTTT.

This clonotype was counted at least ten times. One end of the junction is discordant with germline, which a read error may explain. The V gene is TRBV7-2, the J gene TRBJ2-7, with D perhaps TRBD1 (6 bases). There are 15 residues in the CDR3. CDR1 is SGHTA, CDR2 FQGNSA, per germline. The CDR3 loop reads CASSLGGGLSYEQYF. CDR3 nucleotides: TGTGCCAGCAGTTTAGGGGGTGGGCTCTCCTACGAGCAGTACTTC.

Only a few counts were recorded for this clonotype. The CDR3 bases are TGCGCCAGCAGCCCTAGCATTACGGGAGAAGCTTTCTTT. Its translation: CASSPSITGEAFF. The J gene is TRBJ1-1, the V gene TRBV5-1, with unresolved D. The CDR3 length is 13 residues. The V gene's germline CDR1 is SGHRS and CDR2 YFSETQ. V dropped 4 bases and J dropped 8 bases, with 15 bases sitting between them.

The J gene is TRBJ2-7, the V gene TRBV6-5, with TRBD1 matching over 7 bases. From germline, CDR1 is MNHEY and CDR2 SVGAGI. The CDR3 spans 12 residues. The V segment lost 6 bases and the J segment 6 bases; nucleotides outside the gene matches: 5. CDR3 residues: CASRPGGGEQYF. The CDR3 DNA reads as TGTGCCAGCAGGCCAGGGGGTGGCGAGCAGTACTTC.

Only a few counts were recorded for this clonotype. The V call is TRBV30, the J call TRBJ2-5; 7 bases line up with TRBD2. The CDR3 sequence is 13 residues long. From germline, CDR1 is GTSNPN and CDR2 SVGIG (reference sequence). Unmatched junction bases numbered 10, after V lost 7 bases and J lost 5 bases. The CDR3 nucleotides read TGTGCCTTCCTCAAGCGGGGTATGGAGACCCAGTACTTC. It specifies CAFLKRGMETQYF.